This T cell receptor beta chain is from a study of blood T cell repertoires in COVID-19 (dated by TCRdb to 2018 to 2020). As for the study more broadly: Samples from collaborators originated in the United States, Italy and Spain and spanned both the acute and convalescent phases of COVID-19. The prospective study material was composed of cDNA or gDNA derived from T cells, B-cell-depleted T cells, or PBMCs. Deeply sampled blood TCRbeta repertoires from subjects exposed to, actively infected with, or recovered from COVID-19 were included in the dataset. The repertoires were made available in a free public database intended to serve as a resource for research on the immune response to SARS-CoV-2. Samples were obtained from the ongoing ImmuneRACE study (first 160 participants) and from over 1,000 subjects provided by 6 global collaborators. The sample metadata nearly always contained a de-identified subject ID, COVID-19 status, age in years and sex. Where available, HLA class I and class II types were taken from metadata supplied by the sample provider and were not determined by assay-based typing.

Study-wide findings and limitations: Clinical and demographic metadata were provided uncurated, with the amount varying by source and participant.

Taken from the germline V gene (reference sequence), the CDR1 and CDR2 loops are MNHEY and SMNVEV. CDR3 length: 17 amino acids, cysteine to phenylalanine. The retained sequence is limited to the CDR3, 51 bases, with the frame set at the first base. V is trimmed back by 5 bases and J by 7 bases, and the junction contains 13 bases that no gene match accounts for. Collaborating institutions collected whole blood in K2EDTA tubes following their own protocols. For TCRbeta analysis, collaborators shipped samples as frozen whole blood, isolated PBMCs, or DNA extracted from either of those sample types. TCRbeta CDR3 regions were amplified from genomic DNA by means of the immunoSEQ Assay, a bias-controlled multiplex PCR. The authors' pipeline ran thus. The number of nucleated cells in each sample was estimated by amplification of reference gene primers within the assay. To quantify the absolute abundance of each unique TCRbeta CDR3 rearrangement, sequence reads were collapsed and filtered. For each sample, productive Simpson clonality was calculated as the square root of Simpson's diversity index across productive rearrangements. Held by TCRdb, this immuneACCESS table contains in-frame sequences only and omits some clones. Under half of the omission traces to an unresolved V gene where checked; the cause of the rest is unknown. That table furnishes V, J and clone size, whereas the DNA furnished D and trimming. The sample yields some 83,000 clones; around 85% were counted once. Roughly 5.3% of the sample is in the top ten clones.

Details on this clone: Its recognized antigen is unknown. Qualities for individual bases were not recorded, and no much larger clone is one base off.

The sequence derives from a woman older than 75 with active or convalescent COVID-19. Sequenced sample: peripheral blood. The chain was built from TRBV27 and TRBJ2-1; 11 bases in the middle match TRBD2. The CDR3 sequence is CASSLTSGSFRSNEQFF. The nucleotide sequence is TGTGCCAGCAGTCTAACTAGCGGGAGTTTTCGGTCGAATGAGCAGTTCTTC.